This T cell receptor beta chain is drawn from a study of blood T cell repertoires in COVID-19. Study-wide background: Nucleic acid was either cDNA or gDNA, and it came from T cells, B-cell-depleted T cells, or PBMCs.

Seattle's cohort entered during active infection and was followed longitudinally. As originally analysed: Estimation of nucleated cell counts relied on the amplification of reference gene primers. Clones were read by immunoSEQ multiplex PCR, and TCRdb kept only the in-frame ones, dropping some. That table gives V, J and clone size, and the DNA gave D and trimming. The table lists 250,000 to 350,000 clones, around 85% of them singletons. The CDR3 has 15 amino acids. V was trimmed by 7 bases and J by 4 bases, leaving 19 bases between them. Germline V gene sequence: CDR1 MNHEY, CDR2 SVGAGI. The receptor comes from a human donor with COVID-19, enrolled during active disease. The donor label of this sample is uncertain. This rearrangement joins TRBV6-5 to TRBJ1-2; a possible D gene is TRBD1 (6 bases). The sequencing input was peripheral blood. CDR3 region: CASTLDRIGGYGYTF. The CDR3 DNA reads as TGTGCCAGCACCCTAGACAGGATTGGGGGCTATGGCTACACCTTC.